A selection of T cell receptor beta chains follows, all from one sample in a study of T cells in Graves' hyperthyroidism and ophthalmopathy. TCRdb re-called the multiplex PCR reads through MiXCR, storing one row per CDR3 protein. The sample lists about 640,000 distinct CDR3 sequences, less than 25% occurring once. Sequenced: blood. Source of these receptors: a man under 40 with Graves' ophthalmopathy. Each CDR3 is given with its conserved first and last residue. A D gene is named only where the DNA matches it firmly. Size values are once, few and many counts, or a class for expanded clones, and some rows have none.

d_gene	abundance	v_gene	j_gene	CDR3aa	CDR3nt
-	-	TRBV5-5	TRBJ2-7	CASSLVAGHEQYF	TGTGCCAGCAGCTTGGTCGCGGGCCACGAGCAGTACTTC
-	few	TRBV18	TRBJ1-4	CASSPSPSNEKLFF	TGTGCCAGCTCACCCTCTCCGTCTAATGAAAAACTGTTTTTT
-	few	TRBV30	TRBJ2-7	CAWSKIGREQYF	TGTGCCTGGAGTAAAATTGGGCGCGAGCAGTACTTC
TRBD2	-	TRBV5-1	TRBJ2-3	CASSLAGGQDTQYF	TGTGCCAGCAGCCTAGCGGGGGGCCAGGATACGCAGTATTTT
-	-	TRBV6-5	TRBJ1-1	CASSYSASGNTEAFF	TGTGCCAGCAGTTACTCGGCTTCTGGGAACACTGAAGCTTTCTTT
-	many	TRBV4-1	TRBJ1-2	CASSQTQVFYGYTF	TGCGCCAGCAGCCAAACACAGGTGTTCTATGGCTACACCTTC
TRBD2	few	TRBV7-8	TRBJ2-7	CASSGATSRVTHEQYF	TGTGCCAGCAGCGGGGCGACTAGCAGAGTTACCCACGAGCAGTACTTC
TRBD2	-	TRBV7-9	TRBJ2-1	CASSLPPGTSGSMDEQFF	TGTGCCAGCAGCTTACCCCCCGGGACTAGCGGGAGTATGGATGAGCAGTTCTTC
TRBD2	few	TRBV19	TRBJ2-7	CASSIIPSGRAVEQYF	TGTGCCAGTAGTATAATCCCCAGCGGGAGGGCCGTCGAGCAGTACTTC
TRBD1	-	TRBV12-3/TRBV12-4	TRBJ1-1	CASSLWTGDTEAFF	TGTGCCAGCAGTTTGTGGACAGGGGACACTGAAGCTTTCTTT
-	few	TRBV24-1	TRBJ2-2	CATSVGSLDGELFF	TGTGCCACCAGTGTTGGGAGTCTGGATGGGGAGCTGTTTTTT
TRBD2	many	TRBV2	TRBJ2-5	CASSEWGLADQETQYF	TGTGCCAGCAGTGAATGGGGACTAGCGGATCAAGAGACCCAGTACTTC
-	many	TRBV2	TRBJ1-1	CASRAGGAQMNTEAFF	TGTGCCAGCAGGGCCGGGGGAGCCCAGATGAACACTGAAGCTTTCTTT
TRBD1	few	TRBV7-2	TRBJ2-7	CASSLEETGDYEQYF	TGTGCCAGCAGCTTAGAGGAGACAGGGGACTACGAGCAGTACTTC
TRBD1	few	TRBV5-1	TRBJ1-3	CASSQSPGGSGNTIYF	TGCGCCAGCAGCCAGTCCCCAGGGGGCTCTGGAAACACCATATATTTT
TRBD2	many	TRBV6-1	TRBJ2-3	CATTQAGRGTDTQYF	TGTGCCACGACACAAGCGGGGAGGGGCACAGATACGCAGTATTTT
-	-	TRBV30	TRBJ1-3	CAWSTTGNTIYF	TGTGCCTGGAGTACCACAGGAAACACCATATATTTT
-	-	TRBV10-3	TRBJ2-7	CAISHMGQADFDYEQYF	TGTGCCATCAGTCATATGGGTCAAGCGGATTTCGACTACGAGCAGTACTTC
TRBD1	many	TRBV2	TRBJ2-4	CASSPDRVSNDIQYF	TGTGCCAGCAGTCCGGACAGGGTATCGAACGACATTCAGTACTTC
-	-	TRBV28	TRBJ2-1	CASRDDDEQFF	TGTGCCAGCAGGGATGACGATGAGCAGTTCTTC
-	many	TRBV2	TRBJ1-2	CASSEATGLGGYTF	TGTGCCAGCAGTGAAGCGACAGGTTTAGGTGGCTACACCTTC
TRBD1	many	TRBV12-3/TRBV12-4	TRBJ1-5	CASRPNTGDSNQPQHF	TGTGCCAGCAGACCCAATACAGGGGATAGCAATCAGCCCCAGCATTTT
-	-	TRBV19	TRBJ1-5	CASTLGQSGVGGQPQHF	TGTGCCAGTACCCTCGGGCAGTCGGGGGTAGGAGGACAGCCCCAGCATTTT
-	-	TRBV20-1	TRBJ1-5	CSAREDGDSNQPQHF	TGCAGTGCTAGGGAAGACGGGGATAGCAATCAGCCCCAGCATTTT
TRBD2	-	TRBV7-2	TRBJ2-1	CASSLTVAGGHEQFF	TGTGCCAGCAGCTTAACTGTAGCGGGAGGCCATGAGCAGTTCTTC
-	-	TRBV5-4	TRBJ2-7	CASSPVGAYEQYF	TGTGCCAGCAGCCCTGTGGGAGCGTACGAGCAGTACTTC
-	-	TRBV2	TRBJ1-2	CASDGRFLSYGYTF	TGTGCCAGCGACGGACGGTTTTTAAGCTATGGCTACACCTTC
-	-	TRBV7-9	TRBJ1-2	CASSLQGLGRSDGYTF	TGTGCCAGCAGCTTGCAGGGTTTGGGGCGCAGTGATGGCTACACCTTC
TRBD2	-	TRBV5-5	TRBJ2-1	CASSLVAGERGEQFF	TGTGCCAGCAGCCTAGTAGCGGGGGAACGTGGTGAGCAGTTCTTC